These 28 T cell receptor beta chains were all obtained from the same sample, sequenced in a study of CDR3 diversity in severe acne. TCRdb independently ran MiXCR on the PCR reads; one entry per CDR3 protein. The sample shows some 84,000 distinct CDR3 sequences, 45% to 60% of them seen only once. The sequenced material came from blood. Receptor source: a male donor in good health, without acne.

In this sample, this clonotype turned up many times. The chain has TRBV25-1 and TRBJ1-2; D not certain. Germline V lookup: CDR1 MGHDK, CDR2 SYGVNS. Trimming stripped 4 bases from V and 4 bases from J, with 7 bases between. The length of the CDR3 is 12 residues. CDR3 amino acids: CASSGTGYGYTF. The DNA of the CDR3 is TGTGCCAGCAGTGGGACGGGCTATGGCTACACCTTC.

This sequence joins TRBV7-9 and TRBJ2-7, with 13 bases lining up with TRBD2. Germline V gene lookup returns CDR1 SEHNR and CDR2 FQNEAQ (reference sequence). Unmatched junction bases numbered 19, after V lost 2 bases and J lost 3 bases. The CDR3 totals 21 residues. This CDR3 is CASSLSSAIQGGLAGYYEQYF. The CDR3 region has the DNA TGTGCCAGCAGCTTATCCTCTGCTATTCAGGGGGGACTAGCGGGGTACTACGAGCAGTACTTC.

The chain couples TRBV10-3 to TRBJ2-2; 11 bases agree with TRBD2. CDR1 and CDR2 from the germline V gene are ENHRY and SYGVKD. The V gene end was trimmed by 10 bases and the J gene end by 7 bases; junction bases not matched to a gene: 8. The CDR3 covers 14 residues. Written as DNA, the CDR3 is TGTGCCACCGTAGCGGGAGGGAAGAGCGGGGAGCTGTTTTTT. This gives the protein CATVAGGKSGELFF.

This chain links TRBV19 with TRBJ2-6; the D gene is possibly TRBD1 (5 bases). CDR3 length: 15 residues. V lost 3 bases and J lost 0, with 6 bases in between. Germline CDR1 and CDR2: LNHDA and SQIVND (reference sequence). The CDR3 DNA sequence: TGTGCCAGTAGTATGACAGACTCTGGGGCCAACGTCCTGACTTTC. It translates to CASSMTDSGANVLTF.

This sequence joins TRBV28 and TRBJ1-2, with 8 positions matching TRBD1. The CDR3 is 17 amino acids. Trimming at V came to 1 base and at J to 4 bases, leaving 11 bases not matched to a gene. Germline CDR1 reads MDHEN; CDR2 reads SYDVKM. CDR3 amino acids: CASSLSSLDRDPYGYTF. Written as DNA, the CDR3 is TGTGCCAGCAGTTTATCTTCCCTGGACAGGGATCCCTATGGCTACACCTTC.

This clonotype showed up just once. The junction departs from the called germline gene at one end, perhaps through a read error. This rearrangement joins TRBV3-1 to TRBJ2-6; D perhaps matches TRBD2 (5 bases). CDR3 length: 12 residues. Germline assignment: CDR1 LGHDT and CDR2 YNNKEL (reference sequence). CDR3 in amino acids: CASSQAGSPEAF. As DNA, the CDR3 is TGTGCCAGCAGCCAAGCGGGAAGTCCTGAAGCTTTC.

At least ten counts were recorded for this clonotype. The chain links TRBV4-1 to TRBJ1-1; D is uncertain. This CDR3 has 15 amino acids. V was cut by 1 base and J by 6 bases, with 15 bases left in between. Per germline, CDR1 MGHRA and CDR2 YSYEKL. In DNA form, the CDR3 reads TGCGCCAGCAGCCAAGGTGCCGCGGGAGGCCCTGAAGCTTTCTTT. Residues: CASSQGAAGGPEAFF.

The chain combines TRBV5-8 with TRBJ2-5; D is unresolved. This CDR3 has 13 residues. Germline V gene data show CDR1 as SGHTS and CDR2 as YDEGEE. Trimming stripped 0 bases from V and 4 bases from J, with 7 bases between. CDR3 protein: CASSLDAAETQYF. In DNA, the CDR3 is TGTGCCAGCAGCTTGGATGCAGCAGAGACCCAGTACTTC. Using reference TRBV5-8 and TRBJ2-5 for the parts outside the CDR3, the full variable domain is EAGVTQSPTHLIKTRGQQATLRCSPISGHTSVYWYQQALGLGLQFLLWYDEGEERNRGNFPPRFSGRQFPNYSSELNVNALELEDSALYLCASSLDAAETQYFGPGTRLLVL.

This rearrangement joins TRBV5-5 to TRBJ2-5, with D maybe TRBD2 (5 bases). This CDR3 is 14 amino acids long. V was pared by 0 bases and J by 7 bases, with 13 bases between. Germline values: CDR1 SGHKS, CDR2 YYEKEE (reference sequence). CDR3 residues: CASSLGGPSGTQYF. The CDR3 nucleotides are TGTGCCAGCAGCTTGGGAGGGCCCTCTGGGACCCAGTACTTC.

In its sample, this clonotype was seen a few times. The chain combines TRBV20-1 with TRBJ2-1; 8 bases align to TRBD1. The J segment lost 2 bases and the V segment lost 3 bases, leaving 0 bases of the junction unmatched. Germline CDR1 is DFQATT and CDR2 is SNEGSKA (reference sequence). The CDR3 contains 13 residues. The CDR3 DNA reads TGCAGTGCTAGGGACAGGGCCTACAATGAGCAGTTCTTC. Translated: CSARDRAYNEQFF.

This chain joins TRBV12-5 and TRBJ2-5; tentative D call: TRBD1 (6 bases). Germline CDR1 reads LGHNT; CDR2 reads FRNRAP. V shed 2 bases and J shed 2 bases, with 12 bases lying between them. This CDR3 comprises 15 residues. CDR3 sequence reads: CASGLPRDTQETQYF. The CDR3, as DNA: TGTGCTAGTGGTTTGCCCCGGGACACACAAGAGACCCAGTACTTC.

This clonotype was recorded many times. The rearrangement joins TRBV11-2 to TRBJ1-1, with no clear D. Germline CDR1 is SGHAT and CDR2 is FQNNGV. V was cut by 1 base and J by 0 bases, with 15 bases left in between. The CDR3 spans 17 residues. Written as DNA, the CDR3 is TGTGCCAGCAGCTTAGTCCGTCCGAGCGGGGTGAACACTGAAGCTTTCTTT. Amino acids: CASSLVRPSGVNTEAFF.

This clonotype was detected many times. This rearrangement joins TRBV24-1 to TRBJ1-1; a weak D match, TRBD1 (5 bases). This CDR3 has 12 amino acids. CDR1 KGHDR and CDR2 SFDVKD come from the germline V gene. V lost 5 bases and J lost 5, with 8 bases in between. The CDR3 DNA reads TGTGCCACCAGTGCAAGGGGAACTGAAGCTTTCTTT. This translates into CATSARGTEAFF.

This clonotype was counted many times. The chain links TRBV12-5 to TRBJ2-4, with D maybe TRBD1 (6 bases). This CDR3 comprises 14 residues. Trimming left V 10 bases short and J 5 bases short, with 18 bases between. The germline V gene has CDR1 LGHNT and CDR2 FRNRAP. CDR3: CAIGSRRGQNIQYF. DNA of the CDR3: TGTGCTATTGGCAGTCGCAGGGGCCAAAACATTCAGTACTTC.

This clonotype was observed once. The chain uses TRBV10-3 and TRBJ2-5, with 10 bases identical to TRBD2. The length of the CDR3 is 15 residues. The V and J ends lost 10 bases and 1 base, in that order; junction bases with no gene match: 9. The germline CDR1 and CDR2 sequences are ENHRY and SYGVKD. The CDR3 DNA reads TGTGCCACCCGTCTAGCGGGAGACCCCCAAGAGACCCAGTACTTC. Residues: CATRLAGDPQETQYF.

Within the sample, this clonotype is medium-sized. This chain links TRBV25-1 with TRBJ1-2; D perhaps matches TRBD1 (5 bases). Germline V CDR1 and CDR2: MGHDK, SYGVNS. CDR3 length: 13 residues. V was clipped by 5 bases and J by 3 bases, with 10 bases between them. CDR3 bases: TGTGCCAGCAGTAGGCAGGGATACTATGGCTACACCTTC. Translating it yields CASSRQGYYGYTF.

The chain uses TRBV5-4 and TRBJ2-1, with D tentatively TRBD2 (6 bases). CDR1 is SGHNT and CDR2 is YYREEE in the germline V gene (reference sequence). This CDR3 has 13 residues. Trimming stripped 6 bases from V and 6 bases from J, with 13 bases between. The CDR3 spells CASNGETSNEQFF. The CDR3 coding sequence is TGTGCCAGCAACGGCGAGACTAGCAATGAGCAGTTCTTC. The complete variable domain, with remaining parts taken from reference TRBV5-4 and TRBJ2-1, reads ETGVTQSPTHLIKTRGQQVTLRCSSQSGHNTVSWYQQALGQGPQFIFQYYREEENGRGNFPPRFSGLQFPNYSSELNVNALELDDSALYLCASNGETSNEQFFGPGTRLTVL.

A note on this clonotype: At one end the junction does not follow the germline gene, possibly because of a read error. This chain connects TRBV2 to TRBJ2-1; 7 bases match TRBD2. Germline assignment: CDR1 SNHLY and CDR2 FYNNEI. The CDR3 runs 14 residues. DNA for the CDR3: TGTGCCAGCAGTGGAGAGGTGGGAGGGGATGAGCAGCTCTTC. Protein sequence: CASSGEVGGDEQLF. Complete variable domain (other parts from reference TRBV2 and TRBJ2-1): EPEVTQTPSHQVTQMGQEVILRCVPISNHLYFYWYRQILGQKVEFLVSFYNNEISEKSEIFDDQFSVERPDGSNFTLKIRSTKLEDSAMYFCASSGEVGGDEQLFGPGTRLTVL.

This clonotype occurred many times. The chain employs TRBV20-1 and TRBJ1-5; D gene uncertain. V shed 6 bases and J shed 0 bases, with 15 bases lying between them. This CDR3 comprises 15 residues. Per germline, CDR1 DFQATT and CDR2 SNEGSKA (reference sequence). CDR3 sequence: CSAGLLTYSNQPQHF. The CDR3 DNA sequence: TGCAGTGCCGGACTGCTGACCTATAGCAATCAGCCCCAGCATTTT.

This clonotype was observed at least ten times. CDR3 amino acids: CSAPKVGGGTDTQYF. The CDR3 DNA follows: TGCAGTGCACCAAAAGTGGGGGGGGGGACAGATACGCAGTATTTT. The chain uses TRBV20-1 and TRBJ2-3, with TRBD2 matching 7 bases. V trimming: 6 bases; J trimming: 3 bases; junction bases outside the gene matches: 12. Germline V gives CDR1 DFQATT, CDR2 SNEGSKA (reference sequence). This CDR3 is built from 15 residues.

This clonotype was found many times. The chain has TRBV20-1 and TRBJ1-6; possibly TRBD1 for D (6 bases). This CDR3 is built from 14 residues. Germline V gene data show CDR1 as DFQATT and CDR2 as SNEGSKA (reference sequence). Trimming removed 4 bases from V and 7 bases from J, with 14 bases in between. The CDR3 DNA sequence: TGCAGTGCTACCGCCCAGGGGTGGAATTCACCCCTCCACTTT. It translates to CSATAQGWNSPLHF.

To note about this clonotype: An end of the junction differs from the germline gene, which may be a read error. The genes are TRBV7-3 and TRBJ2-2; D might be TRBD2 (6 bases). The CDR3 runs 17 residues. Germline V gene sequence: CDR1 SGHTA, CDR2 FQGTGA. The CDR3 is CASSLTPLARVGGELFF. Written as DNA, the CDR3 is TGTGCCAGCAGCCTAACCCCACTAGCACGGGTCGGCGGGGAGCTGTTTTTT.

The gene calls are TRBV4-1 and TRBJ1-2; D gene uncertain. V was clipped by 3 bases and J by 4 bases, with 15 bases between them. The CDR3 has 15 amino acids. Germline CDR1 is MGHRA and CDR2 is YSYEKL. The CDR3 loop is CASSHPGESGYGYTF. CDR3 DNA sequence: TGCGCCAGCAGCCATCCCGGGGAATCAGGCTATGGCTACACCTTC.

V is TRBV25-1 and J is TRBJ1-6; TRBD1 matches 8 bases. CDR1 MGHDK and CDR2 SYGVNS come from the germline V gene. The CDR3 has 14 residues. After removal of 4 bases from V and 10 bases from J, the junction contained 6 bases not matched to a gene. The CDR3 here is CASSVPQGASPLHF. CDR3 sequence (DNA): TGTGCCAGCAGTGTCCCCCAGGGGGCCTCACCCCTCCACTTT.

This chain links TRBV29-1 with TRBJ2-2, with 10 bases matching TRBD1. Germline CDR1 reads SQVTM; CDR2 reads ANQGSEA. The CDR3 is made up of 15 amino acids. J gave up 6 bases and V 6 bases, and 10 bases lay outside the gene matches. The CDR3 DNA is TGCAGCGTAAAACCGGACAGGGGGGGGGCCGGGGAGCTGTTTTTT. This encodes CSVKPDRGGAGELFF.

This clonotype is medium-sized in the sample. The J gene is TRBJ2-1, the V gene TRBV10-2; no clear D. Germline V gene sequence: CDR1 WSHSY, CDR2 SAAADI. The CDR3 loop spans 13 amino acids. Between the trimmed V and J ends, which lost 6 bases and 6 bases, there was a span of 12 bases. Written as DNA, the CDR3 is TGCGCCAGCAGAGGGCCCTTAGGCAATGAGCAGTTCTTC. It translates to CASRGPLGNEQFF.

With regard to this clonotype: One junction end does not reproduce the germline sequence, and a read error may be involved. This chain uses TRBV20-1 with TRBJ1-2; TRBD1 might be the D (5 bases). Germline loops: CDR1 DFQATT, CDR2 SNEGSKA (reference sequence). This CDR3 contains 15 residues. DNA for the CDR3: TGCAGTTACGCCAGGAGTCCGGGACCGGACTATGGCTACGCCTTC. This gives the protein CSYARSPGPDYGYAF.

Ten or more counts support this clonotype. The gene calls are TRBV5-1 and TRBJ1-2, with 10 bases that match TRBD1. The CDR3 is made up of 15 amino acids. The germline CDR1 and CDR2 sequences are SGHRS and YFSETQ. The J segment lost 6 bases and the V segment lost 1 base, leaving 6 bases of the junction unmatched. The CDR3 bases are TGCGCCAGCAGCTTGTACGACAGGGGGCCAGATGGCTACACCTTC. Translating it yields CASSLYDRGPDGYTF.